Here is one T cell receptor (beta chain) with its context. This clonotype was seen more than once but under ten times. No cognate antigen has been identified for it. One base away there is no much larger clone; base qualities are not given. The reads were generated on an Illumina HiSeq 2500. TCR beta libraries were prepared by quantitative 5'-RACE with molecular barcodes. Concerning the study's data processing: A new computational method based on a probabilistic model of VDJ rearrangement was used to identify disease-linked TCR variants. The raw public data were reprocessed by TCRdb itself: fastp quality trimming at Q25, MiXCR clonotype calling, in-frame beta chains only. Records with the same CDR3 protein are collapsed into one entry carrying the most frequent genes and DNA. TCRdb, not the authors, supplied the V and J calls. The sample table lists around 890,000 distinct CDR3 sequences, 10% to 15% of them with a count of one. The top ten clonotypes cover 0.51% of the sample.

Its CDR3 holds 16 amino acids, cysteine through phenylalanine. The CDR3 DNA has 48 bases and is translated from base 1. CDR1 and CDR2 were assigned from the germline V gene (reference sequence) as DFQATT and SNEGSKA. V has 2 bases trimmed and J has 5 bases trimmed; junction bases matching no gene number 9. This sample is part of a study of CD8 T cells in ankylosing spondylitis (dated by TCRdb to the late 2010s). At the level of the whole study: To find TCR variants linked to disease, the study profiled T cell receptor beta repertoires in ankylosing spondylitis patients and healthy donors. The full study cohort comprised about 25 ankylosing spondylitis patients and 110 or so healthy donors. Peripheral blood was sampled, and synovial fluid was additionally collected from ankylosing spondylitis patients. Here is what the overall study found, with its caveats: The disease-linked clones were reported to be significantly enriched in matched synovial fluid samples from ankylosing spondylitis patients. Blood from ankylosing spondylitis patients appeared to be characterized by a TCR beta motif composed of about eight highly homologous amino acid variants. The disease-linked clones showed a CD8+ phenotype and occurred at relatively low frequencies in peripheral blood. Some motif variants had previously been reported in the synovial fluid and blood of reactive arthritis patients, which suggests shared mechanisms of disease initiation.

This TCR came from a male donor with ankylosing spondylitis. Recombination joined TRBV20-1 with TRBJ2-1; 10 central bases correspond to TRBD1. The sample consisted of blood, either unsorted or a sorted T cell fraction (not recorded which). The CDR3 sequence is CSARIPGQGTNNEQFF. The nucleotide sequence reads TGCAGTGCTAGAATCCCGGGACAGGGGACCAACAATGAGCAGTTCTTC.